This TCR beta chain was captured by sequencing in a study of blood T cell repertoires in COVID-19. Study background: Acute-phase and convalescent COVID-19 samples originated in the United States, Italy and Spain. Nucleic acid was either cDNA or gDNA, and it came from T cells, B-cell-depleted T cells, or PBMCs.

In regard to this clone: Its ends do not fully match the called genes, so a read error is possible.

Original processing notes: Reference gene primer amplification gave estimated nucleated cell counts. The assay was immunoSEQ multiplex PCR, and TCRdb's table has in-frame clones only and misses some. V, J and clone size are taken as reported in that table, and D and trimming were inferred from the DNA itself. This table holds around 170,000 clones, about 87% found once. Germline values: CDR1 MGHRA, CDR2 YSYEKL. CDR3 size: 16 residues. The V and J genes are TRBV4-1 and TRBJ2-5; tentative D call: TRBD1 (5 bases). The sequencing sample was made of peripheral blood. The TCR sequence derives from a woman aged 25 to 39 with acute or convalescent COVID-19. The CDR3 region is CASTQPYTAREETQYF. CDR3 coding DNA: TGCGCCAGCACCCAACCGTACACGGCCAGGGAAGAGACCCAGTACTTC.